This TCR beta chain was sequenced during a study of graft-versus-host responses after intestinal transplantation. Germline trimming cut 8 bases from V and 4 bases from J; bases unmatched to any gene: 4. CDR1 LNHDA and CDR2 SQIVND come from the germline V gene (reference sequence). The length of the CDR3 is 15 residues. Points on this clone: Its cognate antigen is unknown. Additional DNA sequences in this sample encode the identical CDR3.

This table comes from immunoSEQ multiplex PCR, and its TCRdb copy is limited to in-frame clones, with some not included. The table lists tens of thousands of clones, about 91% of them singletons. Sample: unstimulated CD8+ T cells sorted from spleen or lymph node cells, taken before intestinal transplant. This TCR came from a human donor who received an intestinal transplant. The V gene is TRBV19, the J gene TRBJ2-2, with 13 bases fitting TRBD2. The chain's CDR3 is CASEGLAGPTGELFF. For the CDR3, the DNA is TGTGCCAGTGAGGGACTAGCGGGGCCCACCGGGGAGCTGTTTTTT.